This passage covers 21 T cell receptor beta chains from one sample sequenced in a study of cytomegalovirus exposure and HLA in healthy donors. The PCR was carried out with 60 Vbeta primers and 13 Jbeta primers. Sequencing was performed with immunoSEQ multiplex PCR; in TCRdb, only in-frame clones are kept and a portion is missing. The sample holds 85,000 to 110,000 clones, almost 80% seen once. What was sequenced was PBMCs. The receptors were gathered from a man in his fifties or sixties in good health and CMV-seropositive.

This clone was picked up a small number of times. The CDR3 sequence: CASSPSGQSYEQYF. DNA of the CDR3: TGTGCCAGCAGTCCCTCGGGACAATCCTACGAGCAGTACTTC. V gene TRBV27 combines with J gene TRBJ2-7; a possible D gene is TRBD1 (6 bases). CDR1 and CDR2 from the germline V gene are MNHEY and SMNVEV (reference sequence). Trimming cost V 5 bases and J 1 base, with 12 bases left between them. CDR3 length: 14 residues.

V is TRBV6-1 and J is TRBJ2-1; no firm D call. The CDR3 spans 13 residues. The ends were cut back, 0 bases at V and 4 bases at J, with 4 bases in the middle. The germline gives CDR1 MNHNS, CDR2 SASEGT. The chain's CDR3 is CASSEALYNEQFF. The CDR3 DNA reads TGTGCCAGCAGTGAAGCCCTTTACAATGAGCAGTTCTTC.

The chain carries TRBV18 and TRBJ2-1; D gene ambiguous. V was pared by 6 bases and J by 5 bases, with 11 bases between. CDR1 is KGHSH, CDR2 LQKENI, per germline. There are 13 residues in the CDR3. The CDR3 protein is CASSPNGDNEQFF. In DNA, the CDR3 is TGTGCCAGCTCTCCTAACGGTGACAATGAGCAGTTCTTC.

The chain employs TRBV7-2 and TRBJ2-7, with 7 bases that match TRBD2. The CDR3 totals 14 residues. Looked up from germline, CDR1 is SGHTA and CDR2 is FQGNSA. The V gene end was trimmed by 3 bases and the J gene end by 7 bases; junction bases not matched to a gene: 9. The CDR3 protein is CASSFGLDPGEQYF. The CDR3 nucleotides read TGTGCCAGCAGCTTCGGACTAGATCCGGGGGAGCAGTACTTC.

The chain carries TRBV4-2 and TRBJ2-7, with 8 nucleotides matching TRBD1. This CDR3 is 13 amino acids long. CDR1 is LGHNA and CDR2 is YNFKEQ in the germline V gene. After removal of 2 bases from V and 7 bases from J, the junction contained 4 bases not matched to a gene. The CDR3 nucleotides read TGTGCCAGCAGCCAACCGACAGGGGTTGAGCAGTACTTC. Its protein is CASSQPTGVEQYF.

The genes are TRBV9 and TRBJ2-2, with D tentatively TRBD2 (5 bases). V was trimmed by 3 bases and J by 5 bases, leaving 17 bases between them. CDR3 length equals 16 residues. From germline, CDR1 is SGDLS and CDR2 YYNGEE. Here the CDR3 DNA reads TGTGCCAGCAGCGCCGGGGTATGGCAGCGGACCGGGGAGCTGTTTTTT. This codes for CASSAGVWQRTGELFF.

This chain uses TRBV27 with TRBJ2-3; D call uncertain. The germline gives CDR1 MNHEY, CDR2 SMNVEV (reference sequence). This CDR3 comprises 13 residues. The ends were cut back, 6 bases at V and 6 bases at J, with 13 bases in the middle. The CDR3 reads CASRAQDVDTQYF. In nucleotides, the CDR3 is TGTGCCAGCAGGGCGCAGGATGTGGATACGCAGTATTTT.

V and J are TRBV29-1 and TRBJ1-2; D perhaps matches TRBD1 (5 bases). The germline V and J ends were trimmed by 3 bases and 6 bases, with 17 bases remaining between them. CDR3 length equals 14 residues. Germline CDR1 reads SQVTM; CDR2 reads ANQGSEA. The CDR3 nucleotides read TGCAGCGTTGAGGAGAACAGGCGGAATAATGGCTACACCTTC. Encoded protein: CSVEENRRNNGYTF.

This chain connects TRBV10-1 to TRBJ2-1; the D is unclear. From germline, CDR1 is WNHNN and CDR2 SYGVQD (reference sequence). The CDR3 is 15 residues long. Deletions cut 3 bases from V and 0 bases from J, with 9 bases between. In DNA, the CDR3 is TGCGCCAGCAGTGATCATCTACCCTCCTACAATGAGCAGTTCTTC. Amino acids: CASSDHLPSYNEQFF.

This clone appeared once. The CDR3 DNA follows: TGTGCCACAACACTAGGACTAGCGGGAGTAGAGGGGGAGACCCAGTACTTC. Translated: CATTLGLAGVEGETQYF. The V and J genes are TRBV28 and TRBJ2-5, with TRBD2 identical over 13 bases. CDR1 MDHEN and CDR2 SYDVKM come from the germline V gene. Unmatched junction bases numbered 16, after V lost 10 bases and J lost 5 bases. This CDR3 spans 17 amino acids.

DNA for the CDR3: TGTGCCAGCAGCTTGGCTCTAGCAAACAATGAGCAGTTCTTC. Protein product: CASSLALANNEQFF. This chain joins TRBV5-4 and TRBJ2-1, with D possibly being TRBD2 (5 bases). Trimming left V 0 bases short and J 5 bases short, with 9 bases between. Germline V lookup: CDR1 SGHNT, CDR2 YYREEE (reference sequence). The CDR3 totals 14 residues.

The V and J genes are TRBV10-3 and TRBJ2-2; D possibly corresponds to TRBD2 (6 bases). Germline assignment: CDR1 ENHRY and CDR2 SYGVKD. V lost 4 bases to trimming and J lost 0 bases, with 9 bases between them. The CDR3 has 15 residues. The CDR3 bases are TGTGCCATCAGTGTTGGACTAACGAACACCGGGGAGCTGTTTTTT. This encodes CAISVGLTNTGELFF.

The chain combines TRBV5-1 with TRBJ2-3, with 11 bases fitting TRBD2. Per the germline V gene, CDR1 is SGHRS and CDR2 is YFSETQ. This CDR3 has 14 amino acids. With V trimmed by 8 bases and J by 2 bases, 4 bases remained unmatched. The CDR3 DNA reads as TGCGCCAGTTTTAGCGGGAGGGCCACAGATACGCAGTATTTT. It encodes CASFSGRATDTQYF.

This clone was counted a few times. The chain recombines TRBV6-1 with TRBJ1-4; TRBD1 might be the D (5 bases). CDR1 is MNHNS, CDR2 SASEGT, per germline. The germline V and J ends were trimmed by 2 bases and 8 bases, with 21 bases remaining between them. This CDR3 spans 17 amino acids. CDR3 residues: CASSERQKAQEGEKLFF. CDR3 nucleotide sequence: TGTGCCAGCAGTGAACGGCAGAAGGCACAGGAAGGAGAAAAACTGTTTTTT.

This chain joins TRBV7-6 and TRBJ2-3; 14 nucleotides line up with TRBD2. CDR1 and CDR2 (germline): SGHVS, FNYEAQ. CDR3 size: 15 residues. J was trimmed by 6 bases and V by 5 bases; bases with no gene match: 4. CDR3 in amino acids: CASSRGLAGVDTQYF. The CDR3 DNA sequence: TGTGCCAGCAGCCGGGGACTAGCGGGAGTTGATACGCAGTATTTT.

CDR3 protein: CASSIRVEAFF. The DNA of the CDR3 is TGTGCCAGTAGTATTCGCGTTGAAGCTTTCTTT. The chain has TRBV19 and TRBJ1-1; D uncertain. Germline V gene data show CDR1 as LNHDA and CDR2 as SQIVND (reference sequence). This CDR3 is built from 11 residues. Trimming left V 3 bases short and J 7 bases short, with 6 bases between. Based on the CDR3 plus reference TRBV19 and TRBJ1-1, the full variable domain is DGGITQSPKYLFRKEGQNVTLSCEQNLNHDAMYWYRQDPGQGLRLIYYSQIVNDFQKGDIAEGYSVSREKKESFPLTVTSAQKNPTAFYLCASSIRVEAFFGQGTRLTVV.

This sequence joins TRBV6-1 and TRBJ1-4, with 7 bases identical to TRBD1. Germline V lookup: CDR1 MNHNS, CDR2 SASEGT. The CDR3 has 14 residues. Losses at the gene ends were 8 bases for V and 5 bases for J; bases not matched to a gene: 8. CDR3 protein: CASSSGTENEKLFF. CDR3 DNA sequence: TGTGCCAGCTCTTCCGGGACAGAGAATGAAAAACTGTTTTTT.

The chain recombines TRBV4-1 with TRBJ2-2, with TRBD2 identical over 10 bases. The CDR3 is made up of 18 amino acids. The junction had 11 bases not matched to a gene; V was cut back by 0 bases and J by 7 bases. Germline assignment: CDR1 MGHRA and CDR2 YSYEKL. The CDR3 DNA follows: TGCGCCAGCAGCCAAGATCCGACTAGCGGGTTTGTTTTCGGGGAGCTGTTTTTT. This translates into CASSQDPTSGFVFGELFF.

The chain combines TRBV29-1 with TRBJ2-2; 8 positions agree with TRBD1. Germline lookup yields CDR1 SQVTM and CDR2 ANQGSEA. The junction had 1 base not matched to a gene; V was cut back by 4 bases and J by 3 bases. The CDR3 loop spans 13 amino acids. The CDR3 protein is CSVGTGHTGELFF. CDR3 nucleotide sequence: TGCAGCGTTGGGACAGGGCACACCGGGGAGCTGTTTTTT.

The CDR3 bases are TGCGCCAGCAGCCTTGGTTTCGGGACTCCGCCGAACACTGAAGCTTTCTTT. It encodes CASSLGFGTPPNTEAFF. The chain joins TRBV5-1 to TRBJ1-1, with a possible D match to TRBD1 (5 bases). CDR1 is SGHRS and CDR2 is YFSETQ in the germline V gene. CDR3 size: 17 residues. V shed 4 bases and J shed 1 base, with 20 bases lying between them.

This sequence joins TRBV28 and TRBJ2-1, with D perhaps TRBD1 (6 bases). V lost 3 bases and J 7 bases, leaving 16 bases between the germline ends. Germline CDR1 MDHEN, CDR2 SYDVKM. The CDR3 has 15 amino acids. The CDR3 sequence: CASSLRRGFGNEQFF. The CDR3 DNA sequence: TGTGCCAGCAGTTTGCGCAGGGGCTTTGGGAATGAGCAGTTCTTC.